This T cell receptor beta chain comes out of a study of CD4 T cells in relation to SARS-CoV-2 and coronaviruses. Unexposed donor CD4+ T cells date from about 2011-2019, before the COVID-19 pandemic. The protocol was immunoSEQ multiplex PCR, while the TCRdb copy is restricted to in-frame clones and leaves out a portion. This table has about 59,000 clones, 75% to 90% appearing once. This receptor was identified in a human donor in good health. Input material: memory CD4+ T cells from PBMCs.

The CDR3 sequence is CATSADGARGYTF. The DNA of the CDR3 is TGTGCCACCAGCGCTGACGGTGCTAGAGGCTACACCTTC. The chain has TRBV24-1 and TRBJ1-2; D uncertain. This CDR3 spans 13 amino acids. The V gene's germline CDR1 is KGHDR and CDR2 SFDVKD. V shed 7 bases and J shed 8 bases, with 16 bases lying between them.